A single TCR beta chain is shown here with its context. TCRdb redid the calling of the RACE reads with MiXCR, one entry per CDR3 protein. Of tens of thousands of distinct CDR3 sequences listed, over 7.5% were seen once; the top ten hold 26%. These data come from a study of human T cells and chemical hapten exposure. Overall study context: Each patch test put 0.01% DPC on the upper back, and results were read at 6 days.

As to time point: patch test 3, about 24 weeks after DPC sensitization. Treatment: therapeutic diphenylcyclopropenone sensitization with weekly scalp DPC. The template was total RNA from unfractionated whole blood. Looked up from germline, CDR1 is DFQATT and CDR2 is SNEGSKA (reference sequence). V was clipped by 4 bases and J by 1 base, with 12 bases between them. The CDR3 length is 14 residues. V usage is TRBV20-1 and J usage is TRBJ2-3; D uncertain. Sequencing was performed on whole blood, taken in connection with sensitization to the hapten diphenylcyclopropenone (DPC). This receptor was obtained from a man between 50 and 59 years old with alopecia areata. Some clones in this sample may be carry-over from other donors' samples. The CDR3 DNA reads TGCAGTGCTATCCGTGACTCAGGCACAGATACGCAGTATTTT. It is translated as CSAIRDSGTDTQYF.